This T cell receptor (beta chain) was identified in a study of T cell repertoires in cytomegalovirus infection. Overall study results and limits: Within the response measured ex vivo, HLA-C-restricted CMV-specific TCR beta clonotypes were dominant.

From the reads, TCRdb called clonotypes with MiXCR, one entry per CDR3 protein. The sample includes about 250,000 distinct CDR3 sequences, around 6.6% of them seen just once. This CDR3 region has 15 residues. Unmatched junction bases numbered 3, after V lost 3 bases and J lost 5 bases. The germline gives CDR1 SGDLS, CDR2 YYNGEE. This clonotype has a count of ten or more. What it binds is unknown. Input material: PBMCs. This sequence was found in a human donor in good health (CMV status not recorded). Some clones in this sample may be carry-over from other donors' samples. This chain joins TRBV9 and TRBJ2-5; TRBD2 agrees at 14 bases. CDR3 loop: CASSARTSGGETQYF. The CDR3 DNA is TGTGCCAGCAGCGCCCGGACTAGCGGGGGGGAGACCCAGTACTTC.